The 10 T cell receptor beta chains reported below all come from one sample, sequenced in a study of blood T cell repertoires in COVID-19. Only in-frame clones appear in the TCRdb table, and some are missing; sequencing was by immunoSEQ multiplex PCR. The data contain some 400,000 clones, 85% to 90% of them seen just once; the ten biggest clones take up 1.7%. Sequencing was carried out using PBMCs or T cells enriched from blood (not recorded which). The origin of the receptors is a woman in her twenties or thirties who had recovered from COVID-19.

The chain joins TRBV29-1 to TRBJ2-7; D possibly corresponds to TRBD1 (6 bases). Trimming took 6 bases from V and 2 from J, leaving 17 bases between them. The CDR3 has 14 amino acids. Germline V gene sequence: CDR1 SQVTM, CDR2 ANQGSEA. Here the CDR3 DNA reads TGCAGCGTGGCTCCAGGGGTCACTCCCTACGAGCAGTACTTC. The encoded protein is CSVAPGVTPYEQYF.

In this sample, this clone turned up once. The chain is built from TRBV6-2 or TRBV6-3 and TRBJ2-3; 11 bases are a match to TRBD1. V was clipped by 5 bases and J by 3 bases; unmatched bases: 4. The CDR3 sequence is 15 residues long. Looked up from germline, CDR1 is MNHEY and CDR2 is SVGEGT. CDR3 nucleotide sequence: TGTGCCAGCAGTCCGGGACAGGGGGTGACAGATACGCAGTATTTT. Translation gives CASSPGQGVTDTQYF.

This chain connects TRBV3-1 (or the pseudogene TRBV3-2) to TRBJ2-2, with D unresolved. This CDR3 contains 11 residues. Trimming shortened V by 8 bases and J by 6 bases, and 7 bases separated the two germline ends. Germline assignment: CDR1 LGHDT and CDR2 YNNKEL (reference sequence). This chain's CDR3 is CASLGPGELFF. CDR3 DNA: TGTGCCAGCCTAGGTCCCGGGGAGCTGTTTTTT.

DNA for the CDR3: TGTGCCAGCAGATATATGGGCTACACCTTC. As protein: CASRYMGYTF. V gene TRBV7-4 combines with J gene TRBJ1-2, with no clear D. V lost 6 bases and J lost 8, with 7 bases in between. This CDR3 contains 10 residues. The germline CDR1 and CDR2 sequences are SGHVT and SQSDAQ.

The V gene is TRBV28, the J gene TRBJ1-2, with 7 bases identical to TRBD1. Looked up from germline, CDR1 is MDHEN and CDR2 is SYDVKM. The junction had 2 bases not matched to a gene; V was cut back by 3 bases and J by 7 bases. The CDR3 contains 12 residues. The CDR3 DNA follows: TGTGCCAGCAGTTTGCAGGGGGGTGGCTACACCTTC. Encoded protein: CASSLQGGGYTF.

This chain joins TRBV7-2 and TRBJ2-7; D remains unclear. There are 13 residues in the CDR3. Trimming stripped 1 base from V and 3 bases from J, with 7 bases between. CDR1 is SGHTA, CDR2 FQGNSA, per germline. For the CDR3, the DNA is TGTGCCAGCAGCTTAGGCAGGTTCTACGAGCAGTACTTC. It specifies CASSLGRFYEQYF.

The genes are TRBV24-1 and TRBJ2-1, with 14 bases matching TRBD2. This CDR3 contains 21 residues. The germline V gene has CDR1 KGHDR and CDR2 SFDVKD. J gave up 3 bases and V 3 bases, and 15 bases lay outside the gene matches. The CDR3 protein is CATSDPRIETSGRDLYNEQFF. As DNA, the CDR3 is TGTGCCACCAGTGATCCTCGGATAGAGACTAGCGGGAGGGATCTCTACAATGAGCAGTTCTTC.

The chain couples TRBV7-8 to TRBJ2-3; possible D gene TRBD2, 5 bases. V was shortened by 5 bases and J by 4 bases, with 16 bases between the two germline ends. The length of the CDR3 is 15 residues. The germline V gene has CDR1 SGHVS and CDR2 FQNEAQ. CDR3 in DNA: TGTGCCAGCAGCCCGCGCCGAGAGGGTTCAGATACGCAGTATTTT. Protein: CASSPRREGSDTQYF.

The rearrangement uses TRBV19 and TRBJ1-2; 9 bases line up with TRBD1. Germline lookup yields CDR1 LNHDA and CDR2 SQIVND (reference sequence). Germline trimming cut 6 bases from V and 5 bases from J; bases unmatched to any gene: 1. The CDR3 is 12 amino acids. The CDR3 sequence is CASRDRGYGYTF. DNA for the CDR3: TGTGCCAGTAGAGACAGGGGGTATGGCTACACCTTC.

The chain employs TRBV19 and TRBJ1-2; 9 nucleotides line up with TRBD1. CDR1 and CDR2 (germline): LNHDA, SQIVND (reference sequence). The CDR3 has 14 residues. After removal of 6 bases from V and 6 bases from J, the junction contained 8 bases not matched to a gene. CDR3 coding DNA: TGTGCCAGTAGCCGGGACAGGGAGCTTGATGGCTACACCTTC. Encoded protein: CASSRDRELDGYTF.